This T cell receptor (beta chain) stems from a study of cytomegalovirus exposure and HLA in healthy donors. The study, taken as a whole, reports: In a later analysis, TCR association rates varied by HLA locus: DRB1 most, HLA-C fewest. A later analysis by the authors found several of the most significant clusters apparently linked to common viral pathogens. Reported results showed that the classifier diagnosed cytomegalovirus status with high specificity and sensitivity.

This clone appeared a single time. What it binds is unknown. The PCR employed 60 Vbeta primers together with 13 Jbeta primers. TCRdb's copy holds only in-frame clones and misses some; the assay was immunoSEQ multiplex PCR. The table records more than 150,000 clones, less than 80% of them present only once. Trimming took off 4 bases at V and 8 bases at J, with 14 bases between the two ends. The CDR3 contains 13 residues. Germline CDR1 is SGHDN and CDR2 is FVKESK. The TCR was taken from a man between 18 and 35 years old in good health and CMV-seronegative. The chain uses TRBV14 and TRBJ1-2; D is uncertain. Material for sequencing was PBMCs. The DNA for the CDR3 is TGTGCCAGCAGCCCTAAAACGGGTAGCGGCTACACCTTC. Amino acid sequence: CASSPKTGSGYTF.